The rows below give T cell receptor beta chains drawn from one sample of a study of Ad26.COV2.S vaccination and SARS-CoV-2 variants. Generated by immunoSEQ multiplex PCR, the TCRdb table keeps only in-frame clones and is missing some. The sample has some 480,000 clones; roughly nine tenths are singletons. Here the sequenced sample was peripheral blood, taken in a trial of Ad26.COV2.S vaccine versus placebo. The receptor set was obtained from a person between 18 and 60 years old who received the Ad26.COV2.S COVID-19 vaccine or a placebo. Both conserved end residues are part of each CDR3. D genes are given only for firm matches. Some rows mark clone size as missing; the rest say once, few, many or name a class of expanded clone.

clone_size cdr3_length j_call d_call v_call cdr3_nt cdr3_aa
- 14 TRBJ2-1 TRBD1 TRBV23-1 TGCGCCAGCAGTCCCCGACAGGGGGCGAATGAGCAGTTCTTC CASSPRQGANEQFF
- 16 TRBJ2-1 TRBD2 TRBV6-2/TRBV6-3 TGTGCCAGCAGCCCGCGAATCCAGCGGGATTACAATGAGCAGTTCTTC CASSPRIQRDYNEQFF
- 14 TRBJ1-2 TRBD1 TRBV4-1 TGCGCCAGCAGCCAAACCCAGGGGGAGCGTGGCTACACCTTC CASSQTQGERGYTF
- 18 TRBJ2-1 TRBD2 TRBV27 TGTGCCAGCAGTTTAGGACTAGCGGGAGGCCCCACCTACAATGAGCAGTTCTTC CASSLGLAGGPTYNEQFF
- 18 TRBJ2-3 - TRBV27 TGTGCCAGCAGTACGCTACCTGGGGTAGCGACTAGCACAGATACGCAGTATTTT CASSTLPGVATSTDTQYF
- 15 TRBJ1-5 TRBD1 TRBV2 TGTGCCAGCAGTACCGGGACAGCTAGCAATCAGCCCCAGCATTTT CASSTGTASNQPQHF
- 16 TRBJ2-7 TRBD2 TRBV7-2 TGTGCCAGCAGCTTATCCCCCGGGACTAGCGGGATGGGGCAGTACTTC CASSLSPGTSGMGQYF
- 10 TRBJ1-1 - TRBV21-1 TGTGCCCCACCATGTTTTGAAGCTTTCTTT CAPPCFEAFF
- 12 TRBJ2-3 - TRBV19 TGTGCCAGTAGTATAGGGGCCCAGGCGCAGTATTTT CASSIGAQAQYF
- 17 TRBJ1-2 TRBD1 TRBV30 TGTGCCTGGTCTGATGGGGACAGGGGAGTCTTAGGCTATGGCTACACCTTC CAWSDGDRGVLGYGYTF
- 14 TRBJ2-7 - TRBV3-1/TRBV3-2 TGTGCCAGCACCCCCAGCCGGGTTGCCTACGAGCAGTACTTC CASTPSRVAYEQYF
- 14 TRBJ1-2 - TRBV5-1 TGCGCCAGCAGCTTGGACTCAGCTAACTATGGCTACACCTTC CASSLDSANYGYTF
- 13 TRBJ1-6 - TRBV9 TGTGCCAGCGGGCAGATCGATAATTCACCCCTCCACTTT CASGQIDNSPLHF
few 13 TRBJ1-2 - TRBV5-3 TGTGCCAGAAGCTTGGAGGAAAGCTATGGCTACACCTTC CARSLEESYGYTF
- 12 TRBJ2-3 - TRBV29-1 TGCAGCGGGGGTAAGGGCACAGATACGCAGTATTTT CSGGKGTDTQYF
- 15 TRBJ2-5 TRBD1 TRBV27 TGTGCCAGCAGTTTAGGGGGACAGGGGTTAGAGACCCAGTACTTC CASSLGGQGLETQYF
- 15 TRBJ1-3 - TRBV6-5 TGTGCCAGCAGTTACAAGCCTAGCTCTGGAAACACCATATATTTT CASSYKPSSGNTIYF
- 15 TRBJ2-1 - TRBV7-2 TGTGCCAGCAGCTTACAAGGGGGCTCCTACAATGAGCAGTTCTTC CASSLQGGSYNEQFF
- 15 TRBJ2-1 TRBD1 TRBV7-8 TGTGCCAGCAGCTTAGGCAGGGGGCTGTACAATGAGCAGTTCTTC CASSLGRGLYNEQFF
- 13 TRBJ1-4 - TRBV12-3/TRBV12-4 TGTGCCAGCAGCACGGGACGGGGAGAAAAACTGTTTTTT CASSTGRGEKLFF
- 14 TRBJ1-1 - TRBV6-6 TGTGCCAGCAGAATAGGGCGGACACACACTGAAGCTTTCTTT CASRIGRTHTEAFF
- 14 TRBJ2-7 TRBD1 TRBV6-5 TGTGCCAGCGCATTAGCGGGACAGGGGGTTGAGCAGTACTTC CASALAGQGVEQYF
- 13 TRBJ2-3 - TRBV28 TGTGCCAGCAGTTTAGCGTTCGGGAATACGCAGTATTTT CASSLAFGNTQYF
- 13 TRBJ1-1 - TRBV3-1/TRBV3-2 TGTGCCAGCAGCCAAGGAGGGTTGGCTGAAGCTTTCTTT CASSQGGLAEAFF
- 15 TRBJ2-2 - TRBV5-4 TGTGCCAGCAGGCCCGAGGTGGGCGCCACCGGGGAGCTGTTTTTT CASRPEVGATGELFF
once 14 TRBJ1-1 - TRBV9 TGTGCCAGCAGCGTAGTGGGGGAGAACACTGAAGCTTTCTTT CASSVVGENTEAFF
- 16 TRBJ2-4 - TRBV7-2 TGTGCCAGCAGCCCCCGTCGAACTCTAGCCAAAAACATTCAGTACTTC CASSPRRTLAKNIQYF
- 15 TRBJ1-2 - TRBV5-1 TGCGCCAGCAGCTTGGGTATGTCGACTAACTATGGCTACACCTTC CASSLGMSTNYGYTF
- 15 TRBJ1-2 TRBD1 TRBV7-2 TGTGCCAGCAGTCAAGGGACAGGGGGTGCGAGTGGCTACACCTTC CASSQGTGGASGYTF
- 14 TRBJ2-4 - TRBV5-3 TGTGCCAGAAAGGTGGGCCTTTGTCAAAACATTCAGTACTTC CARKVGLCQNIQYF
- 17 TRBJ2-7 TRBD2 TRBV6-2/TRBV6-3 TGTGCCAGCAGTTACCTACGGACTAGCGGGATCCTCTACGAGCAGTACTTC CASSYLRTSGILYEQYF
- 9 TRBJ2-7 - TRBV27 TGTGCCAGCAGTTTACCCCAGTACTTC CASSLPQYF
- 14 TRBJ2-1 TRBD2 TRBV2 TGTGCCAGCAGTGGGGGGAGGGCCATCAATGAGCAGTTCTTC CASSGGRAINEQFF
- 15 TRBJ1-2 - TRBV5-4 TGTGCCAGCAGGTATCAAGGGGAGCGCAACTATGGCTACACCTTC CASRYQGERNYGYTF
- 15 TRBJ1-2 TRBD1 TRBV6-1 TGTGCCAGCAGTGAACAGGACAGGGCCCTCTATGGCTACACCTTC CASSEQDRALYGYTF
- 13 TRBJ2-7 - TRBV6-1 TGTGCCAGCAGTGAAGTCTCCCAAGGGGAGCAGTACTTC CASSEVSQGEQYF
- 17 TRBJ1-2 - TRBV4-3 TGCGCCAGCAGCCAAGAATTGTTATATCCTGAACGGGGTGGCTACACCTTC CASSQELLYPERGGYTF
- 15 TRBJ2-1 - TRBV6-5 TGTGCCAGCAGTTCGGGACTCGCAGGTTACAATGAGCAGTTCTTC CASSSGLAGYNEQFF
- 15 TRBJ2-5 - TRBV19 TGTGCCAGTAGTTCGTCAACGGGACACCAAGAGACCCAGTACTTC CASSSSTGHQETQYF